This T cell receptor (beta chain) was profiled in a study of control samples from healthy donors and cancer patients. Sequencing used immunoSEQ multiplex PCR; TCRdb keeps in-frame clones, though not all of them. The sample includes around 68,000 clones, 84% of them seen just once. The clonotype comes from a woman in her forties or fifties with lung cancer. The sequenced sample consisted of PBMCs.

For the CDR3, the DNA is TGTGCCAGCAGCGGATTTGATTGGCCCAACAGGGTTTTATCCTACAATGAGCAGTTCTTC. Protein sequence: CASSGFDWPNRVLSYNEQFF. This chain uses TRBV9 with TRBJ2-1; weak D call: TRBD1 (6 bases). The V end lost 3 bases, the J end lost 1 base, and 26 bases lay between the germline ends. CDR1 SGDLS and CDR2 YYNGEE come from the germline V gene. This CDR3 contains 20 residues.